This T cell receptor beta chain was identified during a study of blood T cell repertoires in COVID-19. Study summary: Specimens from acute and convalescent COVID-19 originated in the United States, Italy and Spain. In each case, the material was cDNA or gDNA derived from T cells, B-cell-depleted T cells, or PBMCs.

In its sample, this clone was seen many times. This CDR3 comprises 15 residues. With 4 bases clipped from V and 4 bases from J, the junction kept 6 bases outside the gene matches. Germline V gene data show CDR1 as MGHDK and CDR2 as SYGVNS. Per the study methods: The assay estimated nucleated cells by amplifying reference gene primers. The protocol was immunoSEQ multiplex PCR, while the TCRdb copy is restricted to in-frame clones and leaves out a portion. That table supplies the V and J calls and clone size; D and trimming were determined from the DNA. The table has approximately 110,000 clones, more than 60% seen once.

Sequencing was carried out using peripheral blood. The TCR comes from a man in his sixties or seventies with active or convalescent COVID-19. J is TRBJ1-3 and V is TRBV25-1, with TRBD1 matching over 8 bases. CDR3 sequence reads: CASSGAGGIGNTIYF. CDR3 coding DNA: TGTGCCAGCAGTGGGGCAGGGGGCATCGGAAACACCATATATTTT.